This T cell receptor beta chain was found in a study of shared clonotypes between healthy human individuals. Study-level points and caveats: Only blood was sampled; tissue repertoires likely differ. Generation of non-shared clonotypes was less probable than generation of clonotypes shared by all four donors.

Note on this clone: Its antigen is not known.

CD8 cells regarded as naive lacked CD45RO, were positively chosen for CCR7, and omitted terminally differentiated effector memory CD45RA+ cells. Produced via immunoSEQ multiplex PCR; TCRdb's table is partial and in-frame only. There are under 850,000 clones in the sample; roughly 92% occur only once, and approximately 25% lies in the top ten. CDR3 length equals 15 residues. Trimming cost V 5 bases and J 2 bases; bases outside gene matches: 6. Germline V CDR1 and CDR2: SEHNR, FQNEAQ (reference sequence). The V call is TRBV7-9, the J call TRBJ2-7, with TRBD2 matching 10 bases. The receptor was isolated from a man aged 30 to 39 in good health. Specimen: naive CD8+ T cells sorted from blood. CDR3 sequence: CASSRAAGGPYEQYF. For the CDR3, the DNA is TGTGCCAGCAGCCGAGCAGCGGGAGGGCCCTACGAGCAGTACTTC.